Sequencing of this T cell receptor beta chain was carried out in a study of monozygotic twins with inflammatory bowel disease. Nested PCRs of roughly 17 and 9 cycles, two in total, were run on TCRalpha and TCRbeta cDNA. From the 5' RACE reads, TCRdb lists one entry per CDR3 protein and no DNA. Its table records approximately 330,000 distinct CDR3 sequences. About this clonotype itself: Its antigen remains unknown.

The study, taken as a whole, reports: Distinction of different T cell subtypes was not possible.

CDR1 SEHNR and CDR2 FQNEAQ come from the germline V gene (reference sequence). This CDR3 has 15 amino acids. Sequencing was performed on blood. This rearrangement joins TRBV7-9 to TRBJ2-1; the D call of TRBD2 rests on TCRdb alone, since no DNA is present to check it. The clonotype originates from a human donor with ulcerative colitis or Crohn's disease, or a healthy co-twin of an affected twin (not recorded which). CDR3 loop: CASTDPTSGYNEQFF.